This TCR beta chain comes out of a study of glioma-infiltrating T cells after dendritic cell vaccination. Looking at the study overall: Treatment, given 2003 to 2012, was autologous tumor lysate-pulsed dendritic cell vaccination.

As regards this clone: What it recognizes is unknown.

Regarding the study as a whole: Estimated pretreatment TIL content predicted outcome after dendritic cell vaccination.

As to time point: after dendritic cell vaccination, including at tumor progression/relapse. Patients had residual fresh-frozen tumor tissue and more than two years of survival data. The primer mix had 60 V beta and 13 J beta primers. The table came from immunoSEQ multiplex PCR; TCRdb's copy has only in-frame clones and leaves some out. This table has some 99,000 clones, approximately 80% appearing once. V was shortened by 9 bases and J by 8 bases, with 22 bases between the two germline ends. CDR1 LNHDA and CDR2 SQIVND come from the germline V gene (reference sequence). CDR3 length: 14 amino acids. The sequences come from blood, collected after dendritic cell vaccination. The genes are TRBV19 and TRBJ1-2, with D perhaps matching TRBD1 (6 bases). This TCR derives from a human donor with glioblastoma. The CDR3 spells CASSKRGLPGGYTF. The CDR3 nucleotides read TGTGCCAGCTCGAAGCGGGGGCTCCCGGGGGGCTACACCTTC.